Each of the 21 T cell receptor beta chains below was sequenced from the same sample in a study of blood T cell repertoires in COVID-19. The data were produced by immunoSEQ multiplex PCR, yet TCRdb's version contains in-frame clones alone and is incomplete. The sample has about 91,000 clones; around 90% are singletons. The sample was peripheral blood. The receptors come from a woman between 65 and 79 years old with acute or convalescent COVID-19.

This clone was observed once. The CDR3 here is CAISETGGVGYTF. The CDR3 DNA follows: TGTGCCATCAGTGAGACAGGGGGCGTTGGCTACACCTTC. The chain couples TRBV10-3 to TRBJ1-2; 9 nucleotides line up with TRBD1. Germline loops: CDR1 ENHRY, CDR2 SYGVKD. The ends lost 2 bases at V and 7 bases at J; junction bases unmatched: 2. This CDR3 is 13 amino acids long.

The chain couples TRBV14 to TRBJ2-5, with TRBD1 matching 8 bases. CDR3 length equals 15 residues. J was trimmed by 5 bases and V by 0 bases; bases with no gene match: 5. CDR1 is SGHDN and CDR2 is FVKESK in the germline V gene. The CDR3: CASSQDWTGPETQYF. Written as DNA, the CDR3 is TGTGCCAGCAGCCAAGACTGGACAGGGCCGGAGACCCAGTACTTC.

This chain links TRBV6-5 with TRBJ1-3, with TRBD1 identical over 7 bases. V trimming: 3 bases; J trimming: 0 bases; junction bases outside the gene matches: 5. Per the germline V gene, CDR1 is MNHEY and CDR2 is SVGAGI. The CDR3 contains 16 residues. Here the CDR3 DNA reads TGTGCCAGCAGTTATAGCCAGGGGGTCTCTGGAAACACCATATATTTT. This gives the protein CASSYSQGVSGNTIYF.

The chain employs TRBV2 and TRBJ1-1; 7 bases are a match to TRBD1. The CDR3 is 13 residues long. Germline values: CDR1 SNHLY, CDR2 FYNNEI. J gave up 10 bases and V 4 bases, and 9 bases lay outside the gene matches. CDR3 protein: CASSVRDRELAFF. Written as DNA, the CDR3 is TGTGCCAGCAGTGTCCGGGACAGAGAATTAGCTTTCTTT.

The chain joins TRBV18 to TRBJ1-3; D call uncertain. The CDR3 contains 14 residues. Germline CDR1 and CDR2: KGHSH and LQKENI. Trimming removed 0 bases at V and 4 bases at J, with 7 bases between. CDR3 sequence (DNA): TGTGCCAGCTCACCACCTAGTCTGGGAAACACCATATATTTT. It is translated as CASSPPSLGNTIYF.

The chain couples TRBV18 to TRBJ2-7, with 9 bases lining up with TRBD1. CDR3 length: 14 residues. V dropped 0 bases and J dropped 5; count of bases not matched to a gene: 2. CDR1 KGHSH and CDR2 LQKENI come from the germline V gene. In DNA form, the CDR3 reads TGTGCCAGCTCACCACCCCGGGACAGGGACGAGCAGTACTTC. Translating gives CASSPPRDRDEQYF.

J is TRBJ1-5 and V is TRBV6-1; unclear D gene. This CDR3 has 14 amino acids. Trimming removed 1 base at V and 10 bases at J, with 14 bases between. Germline V gene data show CDR1 as MNHNS and CDR2 as SASEGT. DNA of the CDR3: TGTGCCAGCAGTGAAGACGGGAGTCGGGGACCCCAGCATTTT. Residues: CASSEDGSRGPQHF.

This chain connects TRBV30 to TRBJ2-6, with D perhaps TRBD2 (5 bases). The CDR3 totals 15 residues. Germline-derived CDR1 and CDR2 are GTSNPN and SVGIG (reference sequence). Trimming took 0 bases from V and 1 from J, leaving 7 bases between them. The DNA for the CDR3 is TGTGCCTGGAGTGTACGAGGGTCTGGGGCCAACGTCCTGACTTTC. Protein product: CAWSVRGSGANVLTF.

J is TRBJ1-2 and V is TRBV20-1, with D possibly being TRBD1 (6 bases). V was pared by 5 bases and J by 7 bases, with 11 bases between. CDR1 and CDR2 from the germline V gene are DFQATT and SNEGSKA (reference sequence). This CDR3 is built from 11 residues. The CDR3 region has the DNA TGCAGTGCTGACCGGGACACTGGCTACACCTTC. It yields the protein CSADRDTGYTF.

The V and J genes are TRBV6-4 and TRBJ1-5, with a possible D match to TRBD1 (5 bases). CDR1 and CDR2 from the germline V gene are MRHNA and SNTAGT. Trimming removed 6 bases at V and 7 bases at J, with 16 bases between. This CDR3 comprises 14 residues. In DNA form, the CDR3 reads TGTGCCAGCAGCCCTACAGGTCGTGAACAGCCCCAGCATTTT. Translation: CASSPTGREQPQHF.

The DNA of the CDR3 is TGTGCCAGCAGCCAACAGCTCACCGGGGAGCTGTTTTTT. Protein product: CASSQQLTGELFF. This chain links TRBV7-9 with TRBJ2-2; D is ambiguous. V was shortened by 5 bases and J by 4 bases, with 8 bases between the two germline ends. The CDR3 is 13 residues long. The V gene's germline CDR1 is SEHNR and CDR2 FQNEAQ (reference sequence).

This rearrangement joins TRBV15 to TRBJ1-2; D may be TRBD1 (5 bases). Germline values: CDR1 LNHNV, CDR2 YYDKDF (reference sequence). The CDR3 length is 15 residues. V was shortened by 1 base and J by 4 bases, with 13 bases between the two germline ends. CDR3 DNA: TGTGCCACCAGCAGAGGGACACAGGAGGGCTATGGCTACACCTTC. This gives the protein CATSRGTQEGYGYTF.

In its sample, this clone is medium-sized (0.01 to 0.1%). The chain carries TRBV29-1 and TRBJ2-7; TRBD1 agrees at 9 bases. The CDR3 has 13 residues. Trimming at V came to 7 bases and at J to 9 bases, leaving 13 bases not matched to a gene. Germline V lookup: CDR1 SQVTM, CDR2 ANQGSEA. CDR3 coding DNA: TGCAGCGCTAAAACAGGACAGGGGTTGTTGCAGTACTTC. It specifies CSAKTGQGLLQYF.

V gene TRBV14 combines with J gene TRBJ2-1, with a weak D call TRBD2 (5 bases). The CDR3 extends over 15 amino acids. The V gene's germline CDR1 is SGHDN and CDR2 FVKESK. Trimming cost V 2 bases and J 5 bases, with 13 bases left between them. The CDR3 sequence: CASSQIIGSNNEQFF. CDR3 nucleotides: TGTGCCAGCAGCCAAATTATAGGGAGTAACAATGAGCAGTTCTTC.

V usage is TRBV19 and J usage is TRBJ2-4, with D possibly TRBD2 on 5 matching bases. Germline assignment: CDR1 LNHDA and CDR2 SQIVND (reference sequence). The CDR3 is 16 amino acids. V was trimmed by 4 bases and J by 0 bases, leaving 13 bases between them. The CDR3 loop reads CASSTMGAIAKNIQYF. In DNA form, the CDR3 reads TGTGCCAGTAGTACGATGGGAGCAATAGCCAAAAACATTCAGTACTTC.

The CDR3 sequence is CASSVEYNQPQHF. In DNA form, the CDR3 reads TGTGCCAGCAGTGTGGAGTACAATCAGCCCCAGCATTTT. The chain uses TRBV6-4 and TRBJ1-5; no clear D gene. V lost 4 bases to trimming and J lost 3 bases, with 7 bases between them. The V gene's germline CDR1 is MRHNA and CDR2 SNTAGT. The length of the CDR3 is 13 residues.

The gene calls are TRBV4-2 and TRBJ2-7; 8 positions agree with TRBD2. The ends lost 1 base at V and 3 bases at J; junction bases unmatched: 5. The CDR3 has 15 residues. The germline V gene encodes CDR1 LGHNA and CDR2 YNFKEQ. The CDR3 is CASSQVRLAGYEQYF. For the CDR3, the DNA is TGTGCCAGCAGCCAAGTAAGGCTAGCGGGCTACGAGCAGTACTTC.

The chain recombines TRBV27 with TRBJ1-1; a weak D match, TRBD1 (5 bases). The CDR3 has 15 residues. Germline CDR1 reads MNHEY; CDR2 reads SMNVEV (reference sequence). The ends were cut back, 0 bases at V and 5 bases at J, with 13 bases in the middle. CDR3 in amino acids: CASSLSQGLWTEAFF. The CDR3 bases are TGTGCCAGCAGTTTATCCCAGGGTTTGTGGACTGAAGCTTTCTTT.

The rearrangement joins TRBV27 to TRBJ2-1; D remains unclear. CDR3 length equals 12 residues. V lost 3 bases and J 8 bases, leaving 8 bases between the germline ends. Germline-derived CDR1 and CDR2 are MNHEY and SMNVEV (reference sequence). CDR3: CASSFSPDEQFF. DNA of the CDR3: TGTGCCAGCAGTTTTAGTCCCGATGAGCAGTTCTTC.

The chain recombines TRBV2 with TRBJ2-2; the D gene is possibly TRBD1 (5 bases). The CDR3 loop spans 13 amino acids. Germline V gene lookup returns CDR1 SNHLY and CDR2 FYNNEI. Trimming removed 7 bases at V and 5 bases at J, with 11 bases between. The chain's CDR3 is CASMDTLTGELFF. CDR3 DNA sequence: TGTGCCAGCATGGACACTTTGACCGGGGAGCTGTTTTTT.

This clone has a single count. This sequence joins TRBV12-3 or TRBV12-4 and TRBJ2-5; D uncertain. V dropped 11 bases and J dropped 3 bases, with 16 bases sitting between them. The CDR3 extends over 13 amino acids. CDR3 nucleotides: TGTGCCTCCCGAATCACAGCAAAAGAGACCCAGTACTTC. This sequence encodes CASRITAKETQYF.